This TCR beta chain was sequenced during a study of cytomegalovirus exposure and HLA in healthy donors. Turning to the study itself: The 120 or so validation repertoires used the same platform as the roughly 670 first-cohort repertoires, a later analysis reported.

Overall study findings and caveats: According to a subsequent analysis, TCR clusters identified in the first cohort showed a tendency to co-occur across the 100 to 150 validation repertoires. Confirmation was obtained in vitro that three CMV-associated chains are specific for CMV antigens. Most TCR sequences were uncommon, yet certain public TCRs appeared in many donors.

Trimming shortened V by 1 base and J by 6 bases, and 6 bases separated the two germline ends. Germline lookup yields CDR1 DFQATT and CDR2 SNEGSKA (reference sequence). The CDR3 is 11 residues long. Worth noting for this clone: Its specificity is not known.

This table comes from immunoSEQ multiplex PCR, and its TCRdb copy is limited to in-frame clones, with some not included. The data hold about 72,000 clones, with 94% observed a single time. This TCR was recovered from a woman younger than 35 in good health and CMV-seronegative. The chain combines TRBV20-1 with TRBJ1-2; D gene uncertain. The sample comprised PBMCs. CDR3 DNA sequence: TGCAGTGCTAGAGGAGTGAATGGCTACACCTTC. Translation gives CSARGVNGYTF.